The 27 T cell receptor beta chains below were found in one sample sequenced in a study of CD8 T cells in ankylosing spondylitis. TCRdb ran MiXCR on the 5' RACE reads and lists one entry per CDR3 protein. The data show about 69,000 distinct CDR3 sequences, roughly 5.2% seen once. Sequencing was done on a sample of blood, either unsorted or a sorted T cell fraction (not recorded which). The receptors shown here come from a male donor with ankylosing spondylitis or in good health (not recorded which).

This clonotype was counted many times. The chain couples TRBV6-6 to TRBJ2-7, with TRBD1 as a possible D gene (5 bases). The CDR3 consists of 13 residues. In germline, CDR1 is MNHNY, CDR2 SVGAGI (reference sequence). Trimming removed 6 bases at V and 0 bases at J, with 9 bases between. The CDR3 nucleotides are TGTGCCAGCAGGGGGCCGAGCTCCTACGAGCAGTACTTC. Translation: CASRGPSSYEQYF.

The sample holds many counts of this clonotype. The genes are TRBV11-2 and TRBJ1-4; unclear D gene. The CDR3 is 16 residues long. Germline V gene data show CDR1 as SGHAT and CDR2 as FQNNGV. Trimming took 3 bases from V and 3 from J, leaving 14 bases between them. Here the CDR3 DNA reads TGTGCCAGCAGCTTTTTTGCTAGGGCTTCTAATGAAAAACTGTTTTTT. Its protein product is CASSFFARASNEKLFF.

The sample holds many counts of this clonotype. The chain uses TRBV12-3 or TRBV12-4 and TRBJ2-3; D perhaps matches TRBD1 (5 bases). Trimming shortened V by 6 bases and J by 1 base, and 8 bases separated the two germline ends. The CDR3 has 13 amino acids. The CDR3 protein is CASRSQGTDTQYF. CDR3 nucleotides: TGTGCCAGCAGGTCACAGGGCACAGATACGCAGTATTTT.

In this sample, this clonotype turned up many times. The chain has TRBV6-2 or TRBV6-3 and TRBJ1-4; D unresolved. Germline lookup yields CDR1 MNHEY and CDR2 SVGEGT. The CDR3 runs 14 residues. V lost 7 bases and J 8 bases, leaving 17 bases between the germline ends. The CDR3 DNA reads as TGTGCCAGCACCTCGAAGAGGGAAATCGAAAAACTGTTTTTT. It encodes CASTSKREIEKLFF.

CDR3 bases: TGTGCCAGCAGCGAAAGTCTAGCGGGGGGGCCGAGGACCGGGGAGCTGTTTTTT. Its translation: CASSESLAGGPRTGELFF. J is TRBJ2-2 and V is TRBV9, with 12 bases lining up with TRBD2. Germline assignment: CDR1 SGDLS and CDR2 YYNGEE. CDR3 length equals 18 residues. V dropped 3 bases and J dropped 5; count of bases not matched to a gene: 11.

This clonotype was seen ten or more times. The chain combines TRBV12-3 or TRBV12-4 with TRBJ2-1; TRBD2 agrees at 10 bases. This CDR3 contains 18 residues. V lost 5 bases, J lost 4 bases, and 14 bases stayed unmatched. The CDR3 spells CASSPPLRLAGGYNEQFF. CDR3 DNA: TGTGCCAGCAGTCCCCCCCTTCGACTAGCGGGTGGATACAATGAGCAGTTCTTC.

This clonotype was found many times. The chain couples TRBV5-1 to TRBJ2-7, with D possibly TRBD1 on 6 matching bases. CDR1 and CDR2 from the germline V gene are SGHRS and YFSETQ. V gave up 4 bases and J gave up 0 bases, with 11 bases separating them. The CDR3 loop spans 14 amino acids. CDR3 sequence reads: CASSTTGISYEQYF. The CDR3 nucleotides are TGCGCCAGCAGCACAACAGGGATCTCCTACGAGCAGTACTTC. The full variable domain, in which reference TRBV5-1 and TRBJ2-7 provide the parts outside the CDR3, is KAGVTQTPRYLIKTRGQQVTLSCSPISGHRSVSWYQQTPGQGLQFLFEYFSETQRNKGNFPGRFSGRQFSNSRSEMNVSTLELGDSALYLCASSTTGISYEQYFGPGTRLTVT.

This clonotype has a count of ten or more. The V and J genes are TRBV29-1 and TRBJ1-3; TRBD1 matches at 7 bases. The CDR3 covers 12 residues. Germline CDR1 reads SQVTM; CDR2 reads ANQGSEA. V shed 7 bases, J shed 4 bases, and the junction held 4 bases outside the gene matches. The CDR3 coding sequence is TGCAGCGCGACAGGGCTCGGAAACACCATATATTTT. It is translated as CSATGLGNTIYF.

The table lists this clonotype with many counts. The chain employs TRBV24-1 and TRBJ1-1; no clear D gene. The ends were cut back, 0 bases at V and 10 bases at J, with 5 bases in the middle. Germline V gives CDR1 KGHDR, CDR2 SFDVKD. This CDR3 contains 11 residues. This CDR3 is CATSDLGVAFF. The CDR3 DNA reads TGTGCCACCAGTGATTTGGGTGTAGCTTTCTTT.

This clonotype was counted ten times or more. The chain joins TRBV30 to TRBJ2-2; D is possibly TRBD1 (5 bases). V was clipped by 0 bases and J by 6 bases, with 11 bases between them. In germline, CDR1 is GTSNPN, CDR2 SVGIG (reference sequence). The CDR3 length is 14 residues. CDR3 sequence: CAWSVLRGAGELFF. CDR3 DNA sequence: TGTGCCTGGAGTGTACTTAGGGGCGCCGGGGAGCTGTTTTTT.

This clonotype was picked up many times. The chain couples TRBV5-1 to TRBJ1-5; tentative D call: TRBD1 (6 bases). CDR1 and CDR2 (germline): SGHRS, YFSETQ. The V gene lost 0 bases and the J gene lost 7 bases, with 17 bases spanning the gap. This CDR3 spans 16 amino acids. For the CDR3, the DNA is TGCGCCAGCAGCTTGGAAGGGGCGGGGGGCGACCAGCCCCAGCATTTT. Translating gives CASSLEGAGGDQPQHF.

This clonotype was counted ten times or more. The chain couples TRBV7-9 to TRBJ2-3; D is possibly TRBD1 (6 bases). The CDR3 has 14 residues. The V gene lost 4 bases and the J gene lost 5 bases, with 13 bases spanning the gap. The germline V gene encodes CDR1 SEHNR and CDR2 FQNEAQ (reference sequence). Here the CDR3 reads CASSSWTVQDTQYF. The CDR3 DNA reads TGTGCCAGCAGCTCCTGGACAGTCCAAGATACGCAGTATTTT.

This clonotype was seen repeatedly, ten times or more. The chain carries TRBV27 and TRBJ2-1; D is unclear. The CDR3 is made up of 15 amino acids. The germline V and J ends were trimmed by 5 bases and 2 bases, with 13 bases remaining between them. Per the germline V gene, CDR1 is MNHEY and CDR2 is SMNVEV (reference sequence). The CDR3 DNA is TGTGCCAGCAGTCCGACAAAGCCTCCCTACAATGAGCAGTTCTTC. Translated, it gives CASSPTKPPYNEQFF.

This clonotype has a count of ten or more. The chain links TRBV6-2 or TRBV6-3 to TRBJ1-2; the D gene is possibly TRBD1 (6 bases). V was clipped by 2 bases and J by 10 bases, with 8 bases between them. CDR1 is MNHEY, CDR2 SVGEGT, per germline. This CDR3 has 11 residues. CDR3 bases: TGTGCCAGCAGTTACGGGGGCGACTACACCTTC. Translated: CASSYGGDYTF.

The table lists this clonotype with many counts. The CDR3 is CASSLTGGLPYEQYF. CDR3 nucleotides: TGTGCCAGCAGCTTAACGGGGGGACTTCCCTACGAGCAGTACTTC. The chain carries TRBV2 and TRBJ2-7, with TRBD2 matching over 7 bases. The CDR3 runs to 15 residues. The trim removed 6 bases at V and 2 bases at J, leaving 10 bases unmatched. Germline CDR1 and CDR2: SNHLY and FYNNEI.

This clonotype has at least ten counts. The chain recombines TRBV20-1 with TRBJ2-1; 10 bases align to TRBD2. The ends lost 0 bases at V and 7 bases at J; junction bases unmatched: 6. This CDR3 has 15 residues. Germline-derived CDR1 and CDR2 are DFQATT and SNEGSKA (reference sequence). The chain's CDR3 is CSARDLLAGPNEQFF. CDR3 bases: TGCAGTGCTAGAGATTTACTAGCGGGGCCGAATGAGCAGTTCTTC.

This clonotype has a count of ten or more. The chain employs TRBV29-1 and TRBJ2-1; 7 nucleotides match TRBD2. Germline CDR1 SQVTM, CDR2 ANQGSEA. The junction had 2 bases not matched to a gene; V was cut back by 0 bases and J by 6 bases. The length of the CDR3 is 13 residues. CDR3 sequence (DNA): TGCAGCGTTGAAGACAGCGGGATCAATGAGCAGTTCTTC. Translation: CSVEDSGINEQFF.

There are many counts of this clonotype. This rearrangement joins TRBV28 to TRBJ2-7; TRBD1 agrees at 10 bases. The germline V gene encodes CDR1 MDHEN and CDR2 SYDVKM. This CDR3 contains 16 residues. The junction had 9 bases not matched to a gene; V was cut back by 4 bases and J by 3 bases. The CDR3 DNA follows: TGTGCCAGCAGTTCCCTCCCCGGGACAGGGGTCTACGAGCAGTACTTC. Translated, it gives CASSSLPGTGVYEQYF.

This clonotype has ten or more counts. The chain combines TRBV4-2 with TRBJ2-1, with 9 bases aligning to TRBD2. Per germline, CDR1 LGHNA and CDR2 YNFKEQ. CDR3 length: 14 residues. J was trimmed by 7 bases and V by 3 bases; bases with no gene match: 4. The CDR3 sequence is CASSHPGLANEQFF. The CDR3 DNA reads TGTGCCAGCAGCCATCCCGGACTAGCGAATGAGCAGTTCTTC.

This clonotype was counted at least ten times. The rearrangement joins TRBV7-2 to TRBJ2-2; D perhaps matches TRBD2 (6 bases). The V end lost 3 bases, the J end lost 4 bases, and 9 bases lay between the germline ends. The CDR3 covers 14 residues. Per the germline V gene, CDR1 is SGHTA and CDR2 is FQGNSA. CDR3 residues: CASSFLGGTGELFF. CDR3 DNA: TGTGCCAGCAGCTTTTTGGGGGGCACCGGGGAGCTGTTTTTT.

This clonotype was counted many times. This rearrangement joins TRBV29-1 to TRBJ1-4; 7 nucleotides match TRBD1. CDR1 is SQVTM and CDR2 is ANQGSEA in the germline V gene. The junction had 9 bases not matched to a gene; V was cut back by 8 bases and J by 6 bases. This CDR3 spans 13 amino acids. The CDR3 region has the DNA TGCAGCACCCGGACAGGTTCCGATGAAAAACTGTTTTTT. It is translated as CSTRTGSDEKLFF.

This clonotype was detected ten times or more. V usage is TRBV19 and J usage is TRBJ2-3; TRBD2 is a possible D gene (5 bases). This CDR3 has 15 residues. Trimming cost V 3 bases and J 0 bases, with 10 bases left between them. Germline loops: CDR1 LNHDA, CDR2 SQIVND (reference sequence). The CDR3 here is CASSIPGISTDTQYF. DNA of the CDR3: TGTGCCAGTAGTATTCCGGGGATTAGCACAGATACGCAGTATTTT.

The sample holds many counts of this clonotype. CDR3 nucleotides: TGTGCCAGCAGTCCCACAGGGACCTCCTACAATGAGCAGTTCTTC. Encoded protein: CASSPTGTSYNEQFF. The rearrangement links TRBV12-3 or TRBV12-4 to TRBJ2-1; D might be TRBD1 (6 bases). Trimming removed 5 bases from V and 0 bases from J, with 11 bases in between. There are 15 residues in the CDR3.

This clonotype occurred many times. The chain uses TRBV6-2 or TRBV6-3 and TRBJ2-5, with TRBD2 identical over 9 bases. Germline-derived CDR1 and CDR2 are MNHEY and SVGEGT. The trim removed 3 bases at V and 1 base at J, leaving 3 bases unmatched. CDR3 length: 15 residues. The DNA for the CDR3 is TGTGCCAGCAGTTATCGGCGGGGGGGCCAAGAGACCCAGTACTTC. It specifies CASSYRRGGQETQYF.

This clonotype was seen repeatedly, ten times or more. CDR3 in amino acids: CASSPAGAAYEQYF. CDR3 nucleotides: TGTGCCAGCAGCCCCGCCGGGGCGGCCTACGAGCAGTACTTC. This chain uses TRBV3-1 with TRBJ2-7; D assignment may be TRBD1 or TRBD2 (5 bases each). The CDR3 is 14 amino acids. Germline assignment: CDR1 LGHDT and CDR2 YNNKEL (reference sequence). V was shortened by 4 bases and J by 2 bases, with 12 bases between the two germline ends.

Ten or more counts support this clonotype. The chain links TRBV5-1 to TRBJ2-3; the D is unclear. Per germline, CDR1 SGHRS and CDR2 YFSETQ. This CDR3 comprises 13 residues. V was shortened by 4 bases and J by 8 bases, with 14 bases between the two germline ends. Here the CDR3 reads CASSRQSGSTQYF. CDR3 coding DNA: TGCGCCAGCAGCCGTCAATCCGGGTCTACGCAGTATTTT. Looking up the rest from reference TRBV5-1 and TRBJ2-3 gives the full variable domain: KAGVTQTPRYLIKTRGQQVTLSCSPISGHRSVSWYQQTPGQGLQFLFEYFSETQRNKGNFPGRFSGRQFSNSRSEMNVSTLELGDSALYLCASSRQSGSTQYFGPGTRLTVL.

This clonotype was recorded many times. The J gene is TRBJ2-1, the V gene TRBV10-1; a weak D match, TRBD1 (6 bases). Germline-derived CDR1 and CDR2 are WNHNN and SYGVQD (reference sequence). This CDR3 region has 15 residues. V lost 5 bases and J lost 5, with 16 bases in between. The CDR3 sequence is CASSTLVDSNNEQFF. CDR3 bases: TGCGCCAGCAGTACTCTAGTGGACAGCAACAATGAGCAGTTCTTC.